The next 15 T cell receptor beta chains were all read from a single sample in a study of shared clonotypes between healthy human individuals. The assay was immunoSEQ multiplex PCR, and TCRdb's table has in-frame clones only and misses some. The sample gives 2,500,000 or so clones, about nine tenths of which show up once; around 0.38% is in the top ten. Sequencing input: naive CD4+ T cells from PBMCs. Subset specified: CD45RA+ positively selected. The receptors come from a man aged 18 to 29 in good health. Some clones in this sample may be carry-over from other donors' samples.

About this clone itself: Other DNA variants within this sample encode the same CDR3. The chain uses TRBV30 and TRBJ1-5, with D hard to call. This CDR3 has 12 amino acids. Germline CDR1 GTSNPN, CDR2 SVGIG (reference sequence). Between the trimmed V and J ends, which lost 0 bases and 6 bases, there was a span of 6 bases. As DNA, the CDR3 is TGTGCCTGGAGTGTCCCAGGTCAGCCCCAGCATTTT. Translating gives CAWSVPGQPQHF.

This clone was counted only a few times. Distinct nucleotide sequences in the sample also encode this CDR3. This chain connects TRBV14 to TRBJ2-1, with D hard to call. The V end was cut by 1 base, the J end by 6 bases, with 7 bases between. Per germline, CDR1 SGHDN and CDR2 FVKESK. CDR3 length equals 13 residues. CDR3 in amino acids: CASSQGFFNEQFF. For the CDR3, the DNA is TGTGCCAGCAGCCAAGGGTTCTTCAATGAGCAGTTCTTC.

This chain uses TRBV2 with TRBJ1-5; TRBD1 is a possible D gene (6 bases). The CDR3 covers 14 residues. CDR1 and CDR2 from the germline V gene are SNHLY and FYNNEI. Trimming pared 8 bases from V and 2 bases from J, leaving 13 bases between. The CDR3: CASAVEGGNQPQHF. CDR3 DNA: TGTGCCAGCGCGGTTGAGGGGGGCAATCAGCCCCAGCATTTT.

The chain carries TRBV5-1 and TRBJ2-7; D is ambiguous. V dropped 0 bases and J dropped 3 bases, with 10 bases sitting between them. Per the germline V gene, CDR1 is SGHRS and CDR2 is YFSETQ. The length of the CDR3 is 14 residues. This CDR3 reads CASSLDRPGYEQYF. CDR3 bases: TGCGCCAGCAGCTTGGACAGACCCGGCTACGAGCAGTACTTC.

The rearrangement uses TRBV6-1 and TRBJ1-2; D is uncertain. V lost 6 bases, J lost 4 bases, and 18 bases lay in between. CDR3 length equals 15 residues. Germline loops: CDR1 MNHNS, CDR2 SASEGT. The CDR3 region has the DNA TGTGCCAGCAGCCTTGCCATCAACGGATTCTATGGCTACACCTTC. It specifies CASSLAINGFYGYTF.

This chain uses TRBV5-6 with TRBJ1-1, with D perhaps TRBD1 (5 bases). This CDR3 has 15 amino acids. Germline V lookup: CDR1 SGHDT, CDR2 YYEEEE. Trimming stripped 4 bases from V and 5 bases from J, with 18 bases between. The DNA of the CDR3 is TGTGCCAGCAGCCTAGCAGGCTCGGGGGAGACTGAAGCTTTCTTT. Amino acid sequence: CASSLAGSGETEAFF.

The CDR3 DNA is TGCGCCAGCATCTATCAAGCGGGAGGGCCCGGGGAGCTGTTTTTT. This translates into CASIYQAGGPGELFF. The V and J genes are TRBV5-1 and TRBJ2-2; 10 bases are shared with TRBD2. CDR1 is SGHRS and CDR2 is YFSETQ in the germline V gene. V trimming: 6 bases; J trimming: 6 bases; junction bases outside the gene matches: 8. This CDR3 has 15 residues.

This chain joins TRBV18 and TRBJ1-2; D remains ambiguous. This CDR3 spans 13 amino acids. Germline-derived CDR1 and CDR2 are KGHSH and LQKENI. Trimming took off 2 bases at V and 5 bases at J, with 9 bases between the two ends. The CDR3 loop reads CASSPNSRYGYTF. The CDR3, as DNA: TGTGCCAGCTCACCAAACAGCCGATATGGCTACACCTTC. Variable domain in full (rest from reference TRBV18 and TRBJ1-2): NAGVMQNPRHLVRRRGQEARLRCSPMKGHSHVYWYRQLPEEGLKFMVYLQKENIIDESGMPKERFSAEFPKEGPSILRIQQVVRGDSAAYFCASSPNSRYGYTFGSGTRLTVV.

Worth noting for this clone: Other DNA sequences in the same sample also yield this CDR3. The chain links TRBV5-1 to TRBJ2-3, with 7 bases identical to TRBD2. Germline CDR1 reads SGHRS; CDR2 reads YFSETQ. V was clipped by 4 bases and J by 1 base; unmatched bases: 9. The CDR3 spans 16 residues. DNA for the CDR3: TGCGCCAGCAGCCTGGGAGGGGCAGGCGGCACAGATACGCAGTATTTT. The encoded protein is CASSLGGAGGTDTQYF.

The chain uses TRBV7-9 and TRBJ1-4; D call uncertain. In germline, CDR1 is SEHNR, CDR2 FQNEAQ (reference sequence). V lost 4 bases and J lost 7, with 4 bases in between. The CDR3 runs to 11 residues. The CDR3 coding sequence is TGTGCCAGCAGCTCGACTGAAAAACTGTTTTTT. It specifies CASSSTEKLFF. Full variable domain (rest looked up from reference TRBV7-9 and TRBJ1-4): DTGVSQNPRHKITKRGQNVTFRCDPISEHNRLYWYRQTLGQGPEFLTYFQNEAQLEKSRLLSDRFSAERPKGSFSTLEIQRTEQGDSAMYLCASSSTEKLFFGSGTQLSVL.

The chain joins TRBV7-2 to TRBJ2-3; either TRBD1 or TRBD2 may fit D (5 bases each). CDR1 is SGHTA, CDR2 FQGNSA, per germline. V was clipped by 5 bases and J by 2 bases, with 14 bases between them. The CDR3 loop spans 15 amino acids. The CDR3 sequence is CASSPTGANTDTQYF. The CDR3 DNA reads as TGTGCCAGCAGCCCGACCGGGGCTAACACAGATACGCAGTATTTT. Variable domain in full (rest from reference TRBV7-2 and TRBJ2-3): GAGVSQSPSNKVTEKGKDVELRCDPISGHTALYWYRQSLGQGLEFLIYFQGNSAPDKSGLPSDRFSAERTGGSVSTLTIQRTQQEDSAVYLCASSPTGANTDTQYFGPGTRLTVL.

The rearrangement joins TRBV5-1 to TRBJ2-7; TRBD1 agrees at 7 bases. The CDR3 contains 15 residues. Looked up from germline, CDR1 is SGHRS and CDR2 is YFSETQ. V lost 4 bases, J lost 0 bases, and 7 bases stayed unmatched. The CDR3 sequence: CASSRDGTASYEQYF. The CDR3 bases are TGCGCCAGCAGCAGAGACGGGACAGCCTCCTACGAGCAGTACTTC.

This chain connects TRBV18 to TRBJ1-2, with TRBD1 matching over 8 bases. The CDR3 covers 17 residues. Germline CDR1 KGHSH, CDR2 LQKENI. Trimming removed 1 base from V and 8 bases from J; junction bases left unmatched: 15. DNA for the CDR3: TGTGCCAGCTCACCACTGGTACAGGGGGGACTAAGTGTCGGCTACACCTTC. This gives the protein CASSPLVQGGLSVGYTF.

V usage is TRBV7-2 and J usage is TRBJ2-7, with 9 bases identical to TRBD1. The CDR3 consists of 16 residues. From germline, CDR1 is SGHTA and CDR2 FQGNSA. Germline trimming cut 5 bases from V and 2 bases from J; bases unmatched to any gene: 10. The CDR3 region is CASSPRPGQGTYEQYF. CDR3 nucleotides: TGTGCCAGCAGCCCGCGTCCGGGACAGGGAACCTACGAGCAGTACTTC.

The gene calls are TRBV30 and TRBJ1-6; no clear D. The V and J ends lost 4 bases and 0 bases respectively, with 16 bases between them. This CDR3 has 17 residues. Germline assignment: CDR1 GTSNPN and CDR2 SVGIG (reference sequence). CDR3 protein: CAWNPGILSSYNSPLHF. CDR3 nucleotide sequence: TGTGCCTGGAACCCGGGGATCCTGAGCTCCTATAATTCACCCCTCCACTTT.